The 22 T cell receptor beta chains below were found in one sample sequenced in a study of T-cell reconstitution after alpha-beta-depleted transplantation in children. This sample's TCRbeta library carried unique molecular identifier barcodes. MiXCR was run by TCRdb on the PCR reads, yielding one entry per CDR3 protein. The sample has around 250,000 distinct CDR3 sequences; about a quarter are singletons. Sequenced material: PBMCs, taken before TCRalphabeta/CD19-depleted stem cell transplant. The receptors derive from a girl aged 2-10 years with Fanconi anemia, due to receive a stem cell transplant.

Ten or more counts support this clonotype. V gene TRBV20-1 combines with J gene TRBJ1-5; D may be TRBD1 (6 bases). Trimming cost V 3 bases and J 4 bases, with 10 bases left between them. This CDR3 is 13 amino acids long. The V gene's germline CDR1 is DFQATT and CDR2 SNEGSKA (reference sequence). The CDR3 coding sequence is TGCAGTGCTAGCACAGGGCGGAATCAGCCCCAGCATTTT. Its translation: CSASTGRNQPQHF.

The chain combines TRBV4-1 with TRBJ1-4; 7 positions agree with TRBD1. The CDR3 is 15 amino acids. The ends lost 4 bases at V and 8 bases at J; junction bases unmatched: 10. Germline CDR1 is MGHRA and CDR2 is YSYEKL. CDR3 protein: CASSPRQGRREKLFF. CDR3 sequence (DNA): TGCGCCAGCAGCCCCAGACAGGGAAGGAGGGAAAAACTGTTTTTT.

This clonotype was observed many times. The chain is built from TRBV29-1 and TRBJ1-1, with D possibly TRBD1 on 6 matching bases. Germline assignment: CDR1 SQVTM and CDR2 ANQGSEA. This CDR3 contains 12 residues. Trimming took 6 bases from V and 11 from J, leaving 19 bases between them. CDR3 in DNA: TGCAGCGTCGGGCACGGAACAGGGAAGGCTTTCTTT. This gives the protein CSVGHGTGKAFF.

This clonotype showed up many times. The chain carries TRBV29-1 and TRBJ1-2; D remains unclear. Germline V gene data show CDR1 as SQVTM and CDR2 as ANQGSEA. The CDR3 is 11 amino acids. V was shortened by 6 bases and J by 1 base, with 6 bases between the two germline ends. The CDR3 bases are TGCAGCGTGCGTCGTAACTATGGCTACACCTTC. Protein sequence: CSVRRNYGYTF.

The table lists this clonotype with a few counts. The V and J genes are TRBV28 and TRBJ2-7; weak D call: TRBD2 (6 bases). The V gene's germline CDR1 is MDHEN and CDR2 SYDVKM. Trimming shortened V by 1 base and J by 2 bases, and 15 bases separated the two germline ends. This CDR3 has 16 amino acids. CDR3 residues: CASSLLSGRLPYEQYF. In DNA, the CDR3 is TGTGCCAGCAGTTTATTGTCGGGGAGGCTACCCTACGAGCAGTACTTC.

Many counts were recorded for this clonotype. The J gene is TRBJ2-5, the V gene TRBV12-3 or TRBV12-4; D uncertain. V shed 9 bases and J shed 3 bases, with 17 bases lying between them. The length of the CDR3 is 14 residues. The CDR3 loop reads CASGTSGSKETQYF. DNA of the CDR3: TGTGCCAGTGGAACATCGGGCTCTAAAGAGACCCAGTACTTC.

This clonotype has only a few counts. V and J are TRBV7-7 and TRBJ2-5; either TRBD1 or TRBD2 may fit D (5 bases each). The V gene's germline CDR1 is SSHAT and CDR2 FNYEAQ (reference sequence). V was shortened by 6 bases and J by 2 bases, with 16 bases between the two germline ends. This CDR3 region has 15 residues. CDR3 sequence (DNA): TGTGCCAGCAGTTTTACCCGGGGCCAACAAGAGACCCAGTACTTC. This gives the protein CASSFTRGQQETQYF. Variable domain in full (rest from reference TRBV7-7 and TRBJ2-5): GAGVSQSPRYKVTKRGQDVTLRCDPISSHATLYWYQQALGQGPEFLTYFNYEAQPDKSGLPSDRFSAERPEGSISTLTIQRTEQRDSAMYRCASSFTRGQQETQYFGPGTRLLVL.

This clonotype was observed many times. The chain uses TRBV29-1 and TRBJ2-7; 10 bases match TRBD1. J was trimmed by 1 base and V by 6 bases; bases with no gene match: 3. Looked up from germline, CDR1 is SQVTM and CDR2 is ANQGSEA. This CDR3 is built from 13 residues. The CDR3 DNA sequence: TGCAGCGTCCCGGGACAGGGGTCCTACGAGCAGTACTTC. It codes for CSVPGQGSYEQYF.

CDR3 sequence: CSAEQGRGANEQFF. The CDR3 DNA sequence: TGCAGTGCTGAACAGGGGCGAGGGGCGAATGAGCAGTTCTTC. This chain uses TRBV20-1 with TRBJ2-1; 7 positions agree with TRBD1. Trimming cost V 5 bases and J 7 bases; bases outside gene matches: 11. The CDR3 loop spans 14 amino acids. CDR1 and CDR2 (germline): DFQATT, SNEGSKA (reference sequence).

At least ten counts were recorded for this clonotype. V is TRBV12-5 and J is TRBJ2-5; the D is unclear. The V gene lost 0 bases and the J gene lost 3 bases, with 2 bases spanning the gap. Germline V gene lookup returns CDR1 LGHNT and CDR2 FRNRAP. The CDR3 is made up of 12 amino acids. The CDR3 sequence: CASGLVEETQYF. The CDR3 nucleotides are TGTGCTAGTGGTTTGGTAGAAGAGACCCAGTACTTC.

In this sample, this clonotype turned up a few times. For the CDR3, the DNA is TGTGCCAGCAGTGCCCGGTTGGGTGCCAAAAACATTCAGTACTTC. Its translation is CASSARLGAKNIQYF. The chain recombines TRBV7-2 with TRBJ2-4; no clear D gene. Germline loops: CDR1 SGHTA, CDR2 FQGNSA. The germline V and J ends were trimmed by 6 bases and 1 base, with 13 bases remaining between them. The CDR3 consists of 15 residues.

This sequence joins TRBV7-2 and TRBJ2-4, with D perhaps matching TRBD2 (5 bases). There are 15 residues in the CDR3. Deletions cut 3 bases from V and 7 bases from J, with 16 bases between. Germline V gene data show CDR1 as SGHTA and CDR2 as FQGNSA. CDR3 DNA sequence: TGTGCCAGCAGCTTTGGAGCCAGGTCGGGGAACATTCAGTACTTC. Translating gives CASSFGARSGNIQYF.

This clonotype was found many times. The rearrangement joins TRBV21-1 to TRBJ2-7. TRBV21-1 corresponds to a pseudogene. The CDR3 loop spans 14 amino acids. CDR3 in DNA: TGTGCCAGCAGCAAAGGAAGGACCTCCTACGAGCAGTACTTC. Translation gives CASSKGRTSYEQYF.

This clonotype was picked up a small number of times. The V and J genes are TRBV5-1 and TRBJ2-3; TRBD2 agrees at 8 bases. The CDR3 spans 16 residues. Trimming removed 3 bases from V and 3 bases from J; junction bases left unmatched: 9. The germline V gene encodes CDR1 SGHRS and CDR2 YFSETQ. The CDR3 protein is CASSSIGGGETDTQYF. The CDR3 nucleotides read TGCGCCAGCAGCTCGATCGGGGGGGGCGAGACAGATACGCAGTATTTT.

The chain uses TRBV28 and TRBJ2-1; 14 bases agree with TRBD2. The CDR3 is made up of 15 amino acids. Germline-derived CDR1 and CDR2 are MDHEN and SYDVKM. Unmatched junction bases numbered 8, after V lost 8 bases and J lost 8 bases. CDR3 sequence: CASQTSGGVNDEQFF. Written as DNA, the CDR3 is TGTGCCAGCCAGACTAGCGGGGGGGTTAACGATGAGCAGTTCTTC.

J is TRBJ1-2 and V is TRBV14; TRBD1 might be the D (5 bases). Trimming removed 4 bases at V and 9 bases at J, with 21 bases between. There are 15 residues in the CDR3. The germline CDR1 and CDR2 sequences are SGHDN and FVKESK. The CDR3 loop is CASSLISIGGYSYTF. In DNA form, the CDR3 reads TGTGCCAGCAGCCTTATATCAATTGGGGGGTACAGCTACACCTTC.

This clonotype occurred a few times. The V gene is TRBV5-1, the J gene TRBJ1-2, with D perhaps matching TRBD1 (6 bases). This CDR3 spans 16 amino acids. The ends were cut back, 4 bases at V and 1 base at J, with 17 bases in the middle. Germline CDR1 reads SGHRS; CDR2 reads YFSETQ. CDR3 loop: CASSPPSIRGNYGYTF. The CDR3 nucleotides read TGCGCCAGCAGCCCCCCTAGTATCAGGGGTAACTATGGCTACACCTTC.

This clonotype was found many times. The rearrangement links TRBV7-9 to TRBJ2-7; maybe TRBD2 (6 bases). Looked up from germline, CDR1 is SEHNR and CDR2 is FQNEAQ (reference sequence). The CDR3 length is 16 residues. V gave up 3 bases and J gave up 0 bases, with 15 bases separating them. CDR3 bases: TGTGCCAGCAGCTTGGGCGGACTAAATTTCTCCTACGAGCAGTACTTC. This sequence encodes CASSLGGLNFSYEQYF.

The chain combines TRBV20-1 with TRBJ2-1; 8 nucleotides align to TRBD2. Germline trimming cut 3 bases from V and 2 bases from J; bases unmatched to any gene: 9. The CDR3 runs to 16 residues. Germline CDR1 is DFQATT and CDR2 is SNEGSKA (reference sequence). In DNA, the CDR3 is TGCAGTGCTAGTGTACGGGCGGGAGGAACCTACAATGAGCAGTTCTTC. Translated, it gives CSASVRAGGTYNEQFF.

The chain couples TRBV7-2 to TRBJ2-7, with D uncertain. Germline V gene data show CDR1 as SGHTA and CDR2 as FQGNSA. The CDR3 totals 13 residues. Trimming took off 4 bases at V and 2 bases at J, with 9 bases between the two ends. The CDR3 coding sequence is TGTGCCAGCAGCTATTCGCCGACCTACGAGCAGTACTTC. Translating it yields CASSYSPTYEQYF.

Points on this clonotype: A read error is likely, as this CDR3 ends without the conserved phenylalanine or tryptophan. CDR3 sequence: CSASGMSSYEQYC. CDR3 in DNA: TGCAGTGCTAGCGGTATGAGCTCCTACGAGCAGTACTGC. V and J are TRBV20-1 and TRBJ2-7; D unresolved. V was trimmed by 3 bases and J by 0 bases, leaving 9 bases between them. Germline V CDR1 and CDR2: DFQATT, SNEGSKA (reference sequence). The CDR3 has 13 residues.

This clonotype was seen many times. The rearrangement links TRBV12-3 or TRBV12-4 to TRBJ2-1, with D tentatively TRBD1 (6 bases). This CDR3 has 13 amino acids. V was pared by 6 bases and J by 5 bases, with 11 bases between. CDR3 region: CASRTGPHNEQFF. The DNA for the CDR3 is TGTGCCAGCAGGACAGGACCCCACAATGAGCAGTTCTTC.